A selection of T cell receptor beta chains follows, all from one sample in a study of blood T cell repertoires in COVID-19. Measured with immunoSEQ multiplex PCR; TCRdb has only the in-frame clones, and not every one. The data hold 200,000 to 250,000 clones, with 70% to 90% observed a single time. Sequenced: peripheral blood. The receptors stem from a man aged 55 to 69 with acute or convalescent COVID-19. Both conserved end residues are part of each CDR3. D genes are given only for firm matches. Some rows have no size entry. The others give once, few or many, or a class for an expanded clone.

V,J,D,size,CDR3,DNA
TRBV29-1,TRBJ2-5,TRBD1,once,CSVDLGIPRPTGMETQYF,TGCAGCGTTGATTTAGGTATCCCCCGGCCGACAGGGATGGAGACCCAGTACTTC
TRBV28,TRBJ1-2,TRBD1,.,CASSPQGDYGYTF,TGTGCCAGCAGCCCCCAGGGGGACTATGGCTACACCTTC
TRBV6-6,TRBJ1-2,TRBD1,once,CASNPGRDRGKRYTF,TGTGCCAGCAACCCCGGGCGGGACAGGGGTAAACGCTACACCTTC
TRBV6-5,TRBJ1-1,.,.,CASSLRMNTEAFF,TGTGCCAGCAGTTTGCGGATGAACACTGAAGCTTTCTTT
TRBV11-3,TRBJ2-2,.,.,CASSRATGELFF,TGTGCCAGCAGCCGAGCGACCGGGGAGCTGTTTTTT
TRBV7-2,TRBJ1-2,TRBD1,few,CASSPSTGAYGYTF,TGTGCCAGCAGCCCCAGTACAGGGGCCTATGGCTACACCTTC
TRBV19,TRBJ1-4,.,.,CASRATGRMRQLFF,TGTGCCAGTAGAGCGACAGGAAGGATGCGCCAACTGTTTTTT
TRBV30,TRBJ2-7,.,few,CAWSEEEQYF,TGTGCCTGGAGTGAGGAGGAGCAGTACTTC
TRBV5-4,TRBJ2-5,TRBD1,.,CASTPSGQNQETQYF,TGTGCCAGCACCCCGTCGGGACAGAACCAAGAGACCCAGTACTTC
TRBV5-6,TRBJ2-1,TRBD2,.,CASSLGTSGNEQFF,TGTGCCAGCAGCCTCGGGACTAGCGGAAATGAGCAGTTCTTC
TRBV11-3,TRBJ2-2,.,.,CASSLVAGNTGELFF,TGTGCCAGCAGCTTAGTCGCAGGCAACACCGGGGAGCTGTTTTTT
TRBV6-5,TRBJ1-2,TRBD1,.,CASSWVRDRGGGYTF,TGTGCCAGCTCGTGGGTCCGGGACAGGGGTGGCGGCTACACCTTC
TRBV23-1,TRBJ1-1,.,.,CASSQSGRTEAFF,TGCGCCAGCAGTCAATCTGGGAGGACTGAAGCTTTCTTT
TRBV7-8,TRBJ2-3,.,once,CASSSHSTSTDTQYF,TGTGCCAGCAGCTCCCATTCGACTAGCACAGATACGCAGTATTTT
TRBV28,TRBJ1-1,.,once,CAIANMNTEAFF,TGTGCCATAGCGAACATGAACACTGAAGCTTTCTTT
TRBV28,TRBJ2-2,TRBD1,.,CASRPSSGTGGRELFF,TGTGCCAGCAGACCCTCCTCCGGGACAGGGGGCCGGGAGCTGTTTTTT
TRBV2,TRBJ1-1,.,.,CASVLRGEAFF,TGTGCCAGCGTTTTAAGGGGAGAAGCTTTCTTT
TRBV9,TRBJ2-7,TRBD1,.,CASSTPAGQGGEQYF,TGTGCCAGCAGCACCCCCGCCGGACAGGGTGGCGAGCAGTACTTC
TRBV11-2,TRBJ2-1,TRBD2,.,CASSPETGGSYNEQFF,TGTGCCAGCAGCCCCGAAACGGGAGGATCATACAATGAGCAGTTCTTC
TRBV7-3,TRBJ2-3,TRBD2,.,CASSSSGRGDTQYF,TGTGCCAGCAGCTCTAGCGGGAGAGGGGATACGCAGTATTTT
TRBV28,TRBJ1-2,TRBD1,.,CASSPHEDRAGQGYTF,TGTGCCAGCAGTCCTCATGAGGACAGGGCGGGTCAAGGCTACACCTTC
TRBV5-4,TRBJ2-7,TRBD1,.,CASSFGQVGKEQYF,TGTGCCAGCAGCTTCGGACAGGTGGGTAAGGAGCAGTACTTC
TRBV28,TRBJ1-1,TRBD1,.,CASSPEDRGAFF,TGTGCCAGCAGTCCTGAGGACAGGGGAGCTTTCTTT
TRBV5-6,TRBJ2-1,TRBD1,.,CASSLSFGQGVRVEQFF,TGTGCCAGCAGCTTGTCGTTCGGACAGGGGGTTCGGGTTGAGCAGTTCTTC
TRBV3-1/TRBV3-2,TRBJ1-6,.,.,CASSQVQDTYNSPLHF,TGTGCCAGCAGCCAAGTTCAGGACACCTATAATTCACCCCTCCACTTT
TRBV6-5,TRBJ2-5,.,once,CAITKVAGQETQYF,TGTGCCATCACTAAGGTGGCGGGGCAAGAGACCCAGTACTTC
TRBV19,TRBJ1-2,TRBD1,.,CASSAYRGGYTF,TGTGCCAGTAGTGCGTACAGGGGTGGCTACACCTTC
TRBV6-2/TRBV6-3,TRBJ2-5,TRBD1,.,CASSAPGTGRETQYF,TGTGCCAGCAGTGCCCCCGGGACAGGGCGGGAGACCCAGTACTTC
TRBV29-1,TRBJ2-7,.,.,CSVDHTVQTNRVTYEQYF,TGCAGCGTTGATCACACGGTACAAACAAACCGGGTCACCTACGAGCAGTACTTC
TRBV28,TRBJ1-4,TRBD1,.,CASSRAGQGRELFF,TGTGCCAGCTCCCGGGCGGGACAGGGGAGGGAACTGTTTTTT
TRBV28,TRBJ1-5,.,.,CASSLYRPHQPQHF,TGTGCCAGCAGTTTATACAGGCCCCATCAGCCCCAGCATTTT
TRBV6-6,TRBJ2-2,TRBD2,.,CASSYSSGTAGELFF,TGTGCCAGCAGTTACTCGAGCGGGACCGCCGGGGAGCTGTTTTTT
TRBV29-1,TRBJ2-1,TRBD2,.,CSVAGGRRESNEQFF,TGCAGCGTTGCCGGGGGGAGGCGGGAGTCGAATGAGCAGTTCTTC
TRBV9,TRBJ2-7,TRBD1,.,CASSPGGTGDYEQYF,TGTGCCAGCAGCCCCGGAGGGACAGGCGACTACGAGCAGTACTTC
TRBV6-2/TRBV6-3,TRBJ1-2,.,.,CASSPQANYGYTF,TGTGCCAGCAGTCCCCAGGCTAACTATGGCTACACCTTC
TRBV15,TRBJ1-2,TRBD1,.,CATRDRGGYGYTF,TGTGCCACCAGAGACAGGGGCGGCTATGGCTACACCTTC
TRBV27,TRBJ1-2,.,.,CASSQMGLNYGYTF,TGTGCCAGCAGTCAAATGGGACTAAACTATGGCTACACCTTC
TRBV14,TRBJ2-1,TRBD2,.,CASSPIPGLARPYYNEQFF,TGTGCCAGCAGCCCGATTCCGGGACTAGCGAGACCTTACTACAATGAGCAGTTCTTC
TRBV30,TRBJ1-5,TRBD1,.,CAWSPETGGSQPQHF,TGTGCCTGGAGTCCCGAGACAGGGGGCAGTCAGCCCCAGCATTTT
TRBV5-1,TRBJ2-1,.,.,CASSFSSGLTNEQFF,TGCGCCAGCAGCTTTTCAAGCGGACTAACGAATGAGCAGTTCTTC
TRBV12-3/TRBV12-4,TRBJ2-1,TRBD2,.,CAGGEGGNEQFF,TGTGCCGGCGGGGAGGGCGGGAATGAGCAGTTCTTC
TRBV20-1,TRBJ2-1,TRBD2,.,CSASGGSELANEQFF,TGCAGTGCTAGTGGCGGGAGCGAACTAGCGAATGAGCAGTTCTTC
TRBV18,TRBJ2-6,TRBD1,.,CASSPFGQGAGANVLTF,TGTGCCAGCTCACCATTTGGACAGGGCGCTGGGGCCAACGTCCTGACTTTC
TRBV9,TRBJ1-1,.,.,CASSVVTGGRGTEAFF,TGTGCCAGCAGCGTAGTCACGGGGGGCCGAGGCACTGAAGCTTTCTTT
TRBV12-3/TRBV12-4,TRBJ1-2,.,few,CASSPLDNYGYTF,TGTGCCAGCAGTCCACTCGATAACTATGGCTACACCTTC